This TCR beta chain stems from a study of graft-versus-host responses after intestinal transplantation. Study-wide background: Transplant types were multivisceral, liver-intestinal, or isolated intestinal.

As to this clone: Antigen unknown.

Study-wide findings and caveats: GvH clones detected in recipient marrow included some appearing first in ileum or blood. Circulating GvH clone levels at their peak were associated with HvG declines (early post-transplant).

Trimming shortened V by 1 base and J by 4 bases, and 11 bases separated the two germline ends. Germline CDR1 reads LNHDA; CDR2 reads SQIVND (reference sequence). This CDR3 is built from 15 residues. Assay used: immunoSEQ multiplex PCR; TCRdb lists only in-frame clones, some missing. The table lists about 71,000 clones, 90% of them singletons. The V and J genes are TRBV19 and TRBJ1-5; a weak D match, TRBD1 (6 bases). The sequence came from a human donor who received an intestinal transplant. The specimen was unstimulated CD8+ T cells sorted from spleen or lymph node cells, collected before intestinal transplant. CDR3 protein: CASSIVDRPNQPQHF. In DNA form, the CDR3 reads TGTGCCAGTAGTATAGTGGACAGACCAAATCAGCCCCAGCATTTT.